The clone carrying this T cell receptor beta chain occurred a few times. Its target is unknown. The V end was cut by 2 bases, the J end by 4 bases, with 14 bases between. CDR1 is LGHDT, CDR2 YNNKEL, per germline (reference sequence). The CDR3 extends over 15 amino acids. TCR beta CDR3 regions were amplified from RNA. A first-round RT-PCR of the TCR CDR3 used the HTBI primer set. TCRdb re-called the multiplex PCR reads with MiXCR, one entry per CDR3 protein. The repertoire includes about 660,000 distinct CDR3 sequences, over 40% of them detected once, and about 7.2% sits in the top ten. These data belong to a study of T cells in Graves' hyperthyroidism and ophthalmopathy. Study-wide results and limits: Most expanded thyroid clonotypes above 0.001 recurred in blood.

Sequencing was carried out using peripheral blood or thyroid tissue (not recorded which). V usage is TRBV3-1 and J usage is TRBJ2-5, with D maybe TRBD1 (6 bases). The sequence came from an adult man with Graves' disease, either hyperthyroidism or ophthalmopathy (not recorded which). CDR3 loop: CASSQTPSGVETQYF. CDR3 nucleotide sequence: TGTGCCAGCAGCCAAACCCCCTCAGGGGTAGAGACCCAGTACTTC.